This T cell receptor (beta chain) was recorded in a study of blood T cells in healthy people across ages. Study information: T cells yielded about one barcoded beta molecule per two cells through template switching.

This clonotype was seen a handful of times. Sample-barcoded 5' priming and a J-beta primer mix drove a second PCR of roughly 6 to 12 cycles. A single record per CDR3 protein comes from TCRdb applying MiXCR to the 5' RACE reads. Here the sample spans roughly 800,000 distinct CDR3 sequences, about 62% being singletons. The study drew donors from healthy Caucasian individuals in Russia aged roughly 6 to 90. The extraction recovered at least 6 micrograms of total RNA per sample. This CDR3 has 14 amino acids. Germline CDR1 and CDR2: SGHRS and YFSETQ. What was sequenced was blood. The rearrangement uses TRBV5-1 and TRBJ2-5, with a tentative D call TRBD2 (5 bases). The J call is doubtful: the DNA matches TRBJ2-7 better. The TCR comes from a man younger than 45 in good health. The DNA of the CDR3 is TGCGCCAGCAGCTTCTCCCTAGCAGTGGGCGAGCAGTACTTC. Translation gives CASSFSLAVGEQYF.